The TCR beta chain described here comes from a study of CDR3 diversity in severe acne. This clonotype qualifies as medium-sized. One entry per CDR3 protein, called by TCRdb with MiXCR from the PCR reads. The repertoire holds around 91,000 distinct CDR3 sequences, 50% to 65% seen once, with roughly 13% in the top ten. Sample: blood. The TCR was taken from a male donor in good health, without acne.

CDR3 bases: TGTGCCATCAGTGAGTCTGGGACAGCCTACGAGCAGTACTTC. Residues: CAISESGTAYEQYF. This chain connects TRBV10-3 to TRBJ2-7; 7 bases line up with TRBD1. The CDR3 totals 14 residues. V was pared by 0 bases and J by 2 bases, with 1 base of the junction left unmatched. Germline CDR1 reads ENHRY; CDR2 reads SYGVKD.